This entry concerns a single T cell receptor beta chain. The sample comes from a study of shared T cell receptors in the human thymus. Trimming removed 6 bases from V and 0 bases from J, with 9 bases in between. There are 13 residues in the CDR3. Germline assignment: CDR1 SQVTM and CDR2 ANQGSEA. Produced via immunoSEQ multiplex PCR; TCRdb's table is partial and in-frame only. The sample carries over 350,000 clones, 95% recorded once. This sequence originates from a human donor. The chain combines TRBV29-1 with TRBJ2-1; tentatively, D is TRBD1 or TRBD2 (6 bases each). The sequenced material came from thymocytes. CDR3 nucleotide sequence: TGCAGCGTCAAGGGGGGCTCCTACAATGAGCAGTTCTTC. Encoded protein: CSVKGGSYNEQFF.